This T cell receptor beta chain is drawn from a study of regulatory T cells in long-lasting Graves disease. This clonotype was seen ten or more times. Antigen specificity is unknown. Through Arm-PCR of CDR3 regions and iRepertoire HTBI primers, TCR beta libraries were built. TCRdb fed the multiplex PCR reads into MiXCR, producing one record per CDR3 protein. The table lists approximately 500,000 distinct CDR3 sequences, roughly 21% of them singletons, with over 6% in the top ten. Points from the study as a whole: Favoring TRBV28, TRBJ1-2 and TRBJ2-5 was a feature seen in persistent disease. Persistent patients had a count of shared public clonotypes (about 2,700) that exceeded that of new patients (roughly 1,000).

The time point is: persistent/refractory GD, antithyroid drugs over 5 years with positive TRAb. PBMC RNA served as the TCR library source. V was pared by 4 bases and J by 4 bases, with 10 bases between. CDR1 MDHEN and CDR2 SYDVKM come from the germline V gene. The CDR3 loop spans 13 amino acids. The rearrangement links TRBV28 to TRBJ1-2; D call uncertain. The starting material was peripheral blood mononuclear cells (PBMCs), obtained when the disease was refractory, from a patient treated with antithyroid drugs. This sequence originates from a female donor with Graves disease. CDR3 coding DNA: TGTGCCAGCAGTTCCGGACGGTTCTATGGCTACACCTTC. Translated: CASSSGRFYGYTF.